These 27 T cell receptor beta chains share one sample of origin, sequenced in a study of blood T cell repertoires in COVID-19. Produced via immunoSEQ multiplex PCR; TCRdb's table is partial and in-frame only. The table has 250,000 or so clones, approximately 86% seen once. Sequenced input: peripheral blood. These TCRs come from a middle-aged man with active or convalescent COVID-19.

The chain joins TRBV5-1 to TRBJ2-1; TRBD1 matches 9 bases. Per the germline V gene, CDR1 is SGHRS and CDR2 is YFSETQ. V lost 0 bases, J lost 5 bases, and 3 bases stayed unmatched. The CDR3 runs 15 residues. Written as DNA, the CDR3 is TGCGCCAGCAGCTTGGGGACAGGGGAACACAATGAGCAGTTCTTC. It encodes CASSLGTGEHNEQFF.

This clone was seen a few times. The gene calls are TRBV15 and TRBJ2-7, with 10 bases lining up with TRBD1. CDR3 length equals 13 residues. Germline trimming cut 5 bases from V and 8 bases from J; bases unmatched to any gene: 6. CDR1 is LNHNV and CDR2 is YYDKDF in the germline V gene (reference sequence). DNA for the CDR3: TGTGCCACCAGCGTTGGGACAGGGGAGAAGCAGTACTTC. Amino acids: CATSVGTGEKQYF.

The chain recombines TRBV30 with TRBJ2-1; D is possibly TRBD2 (6 bases). Germline V CDR1 and CDR2: GTSNPN, SVGIG (reference sequence). The length of the CDR3 is 16 residues. The germline V and J ends were trimmed by 4 bases and 8 bases, with 24 bases remaining between them. In nucleotides, the CDR3 is TGTGCCTGGAAGCCGACTAGGGGATGGGGGTACGATGAGCAGTTCTTC. It translates to CAWKPTRGWGYDEQFF.

V gene TRBV11-2 combines with J gene TRBJ2-1; 7 positions match TRBD2. The length of the CDR3 is 17 residues. CDR1 is SGHAT and CDR2 is FQNNGV in the germline V gene. Trimming removed 8 bases from V and 7 bases from J; junction bases left unmatched: 20. CDR3 bases: TGTGCCAGCTGCACTTACACCGGGACTATCCAGGGAAATGAGCAGTTCTTC. This sequence encodes CASCTYTGTIQGNEQFF.

The rearrangement links TRBV28 to TRBJ1-1; tentatively, D is TRBD1 (6 bases). Between the trimmed V and J ends, which lost 7 bases and 0 bases, there was a span of 12 bases. This CDR3 spans 14 amino acids. CDR1 is MDHEN and CDR2 is SYDVKM in the germline V gene. CDR3 loop: CASMGAGVNTEAFF. CDR3 nucleotides: TGTGCCAGCATGGGGGCAGGGGTGAACACTGAAGCTTTCTTT. Full variable domain (rest looked up from reference TRBV28 and TRBJ1-1): DVKVTQSSRYLVKRTGEKVFLECVQDMDHENMFWYRQDPGLGLRLIYFSYDVKMKEKGDIPEGYSVSREKKERFSLILESASTNQTSMYLCASMGAGVNTEAFFGQGTRLTVV.

The rearrangement uses TRBV24-1 and TRBJ1-4, with 7 bases that match TRBD1. V shed 5 bases and J 8 bases; nucleotides not matched to a gene: 16. CDR1 is KGHDR and CDR2 is SFDVKD in the germline V gene. The CDR3 sequence is 17 residues long. DNA of the CDR3: TGTGCCACCAGTGCCGGAGCGGAAGGGGGCTCGAAGGAAAAACTGTTTTTT. It encodes CATSAGAEGGSKEKLFF.

This clone showed up just once. The rearrangement links TRBV24-1 to TRBJ2-2, with 8 bases matching TRBD2. Germline V CDR1 and CDR2: KGHDR, SFDVKD. This CDR3 contains 16 residues. With 0 bases clipped from V and 4 bases from J, the junction kept 3 bases outside the gene matches. The CDR3 is CATSDLPGRGTGELFF. In DNA, the CDR3 is TGTGCCACCAGTGATTTGCCCGGGAGGGGCACCGGGGAGCTGTTTTTT.

This chain links TRBV5-4 with TRBJ1-5; tentatively, D is TRBD1 (5 bases). Germline assignment: CDR1 SGHNT and CDR2 YYREEE (reference sequence). Trimming stripped 3 bases from V and 3 bases from J, with 10 bases between. CDR3 length equals 14 residues. CDR3 in amino acids: CASSSQGFNQPQHF. For the CDR3, the DNA is TGTGCCAGCAGCTCCCAGGGATTCAATCAGCCCCAGCATTTT.

This chain links TRBV4-1 with TRBJ1-2, with 7 bases identical to TRBD1. CDR3 length equals 14 residues. V lost 2 bases and J lost 4; bases outside the gene matches: 4. Germline V lookup: CDR1 MGHRA, CDR2 YSYEKL. CDR3 sequence reads: CASSQTGEVYGYTF. Written as DNA, the CDR3 is TGCGCCAGCAGCCAAACAGGGGAGGTCTATGGCTACACCTTC.

This clone was observed a handful of times. This sequence joins TRBV5-1 and TRBJ2-7; the D gene is possibly TRBD1 (5 bases). The CDR3 totals 15 residues. Trimming removed 1 base at V and 4 bases at J, with 15 bases between. In germline, CDR1 is SGHRS, CDR2 YFSETQ. CDR3 DNA sequence: TGCGCCAGCAGCTTGTCTCTGGACACCCTATACGAGCAGTACTTC. Translation: CASSLSLDTLYEQYF.

This rearrangement joins TRBV5-4 to TRBJ1-2; 8 bases map to TRBD1. The V gene's germline CDR1 is SGHNT and CDR2 YYREEE (reference sequence). V was clipped by 7 bases and J by 6 bases; unmatched bases: 8. CDR3 size: 13 residues. The CDR3 region has the DNA TGTGCCAGCGCCGAAGGACAGGGCCATGGCTACACCTTC. Translation gives CASAEGQGHGYTF.

The chain carries TRBV3-1 (or the pseudogene TRBV3-2) and TRBJ2-2, with TRBD1 identical over 12 bases. The germline gives CDR1 LGHDT, CDR2 YNNKEL (reference sequence). The junction had 7 bases not matched to a gene; V was cut back by 4 bases and J by 7 bases. The CDR3 loop spans 16 amino acids. CDR3 nucleotides: TGTGCCAGCAGCCTCGGGACAGGGGGCGTCGGCGGGGAGCTGTTTTTT. Translation gives CASSLGTGGVGGELFF.

The genes are TRBV19 and TRBJ2-2; 8 bases are a match to TRBD2. V was clipped by 2 bases and J by 7 bases; unmatched bases: 9. CDR1 LNHDA and CDR2 SQIVND come from the germline V gene (reference sequence). The CDR3 runs 16 residues. CDR3 region: CASSILSGSRYGELFF. In DNA, the CDR3 is TGTGCCAGTAGTATATTGAGCGGGAGTAGGTACGGGGAGCTGTTTTTT.

This clone came up once. This sequence joins TRBV4-2 and TRBJ2-1, with TRBD2 identical over 11 bases. Germline V gives CDR1 LGHNA, CDR2 YNFKEQ. The CDR3 contains 15 residues. The ends lost 3 bases at V and 8 bases at J; junction bases unmatched: 6. CDR3 amino acids: CASSQRLAGSDEQFF. The CDR3 bases are TGTGCCAGCAGCCAGCGACTAGCGGGAAGCGATGAGCAGTTCTTC.

The rearrangement links TRBV5-5 to TRBJ2-3, with 8 positions matching TRBD2. This CDR3 is built from 20 residues. CDR1 and CDR2 (germline): SGHKS, YYEKEE (reference sequence). With V trimmed by 3 bases and J by 4 bases, 22 bases remained unmatched. As DNA, the CDR3 is TGTGCCAGCAGCTCGTCCCCCGAGTTAGCGGGACCCCGGAGGGCAGATACGCAGTATTTT. It translates to CASSSSPELAGPRRADTQYF. The full variable domain, with the rest looked up from reference TRBV5-5 and TRBJ2-3, is DAGVTQSPTHLIKTRGQQVTLRCSPISGHKSVSWYQQVLGQGPQFIFQYYEKEERGRGNFPDRFSARQFPNYSSELNVNALLLGDSALYLCASSSSPELAGPRRADTQYFGPGTRLTVL.

V is TRBV19 and J is TRBJ1-4, with 9 bases that match TRBD1. V was pared by 5 bases and J by 14 bases, with 18 bases of the junction left unmatched. Germline V gene sequence: CDR1 LNHDA, CDR2 SQIVND (reference sequence). CDR3 length equals 16 residues. The CDR3 DNA reads TGTGCCAGTAGTGGGTCCGGGACAGGGTACCTTGAGAAGCTGTTTTTT. Encoded protein: CASSGSGTGYLEKLFF. Drawing the rest from reference TRBV19 and TRBJ1-4, the complete variable domain is DGGITQSPKYLFRKEGQNVTLSCEQNLNHDAMYWYRQDPGQGLRLIYYSQIVNDFQKGDIAEGYSVSREKKESFPLTVTSAQKNPTAFYLCASSGSGTGYLEKLFFGSGTQLSVL.

The rearrangement links TRBV29-1 to TRBJ2-4; 9 nucleotides align to TRBD2. CDR1 and CDR2 (germline): SQVTM, ANQGSEA. V was clipped by 7 bases and J by 1 base; unmatched bases: 14. The CDR3 is made up of 17 amino acids. CDR3 region: CSARGRGGLTAKNIQYF. CDR3 in DNA: TGCAGCGCCCGCGGGAGGGGAGGGCTAACGGCCAAAAACATTCAGTACTTC.

The V gene is TRBV25-1, the J gene TRBJ2-5; D gene uncertain. Looked up from germline, CDR1 is MGHDK and CDR2 is SYGVNS. This CDR3 contains 13 residues. The ends were cut back, 0 bases at V and 4 bases at J, with 6 bases in the middle. The CDR3 sequence is CASSEYGLETQYF. CDR3 bases: TGTGCCAGCAGTGAATACGGGTTAGAGACCCAGTACTTC.

The V and J genes are TRBV2 and TRBJ1-1, with TRBD1 matching over 8 bases. Losses at the gene ends were 6 bases for V and 6 bases for J; bases not matched to a gene: 3. CDR3 length: 12 amino acids. CDR1 is SNHLY, CDR2 FYNNEI, per germline. In nucleotides, the CDR3 is TGTGCCAGCAGCAGGGGACAGGCTGAAGCTTTCTTT. Its translation is CASSRGQAEAFF.

V is TRBV9 and J is TRBJ2-1, with 12 bases that match TRBD1. Trimming cost V 2 bases and J 3 bases; bases outside gene matches: 3. The CDR3 is made up of 16 amino acids. Germline V gene data show CDR1 as SGDLS and CDR2 as YYNGEE. CDR3 DNA sequence: TGTGCCAGCAGCGTGGGACAGGGGGCAAACTACAATGAGCAGTTCTTC. Protein sequence: CASSVGQGANYNEQFF. Drawing the rest from reference TRBV9 and TRBJ2-1, the complete variable domain is DSGVTQTPKHLITATGQRVTLRCSPRSGDLSVYWYQQSLDQGLQFLIQYYNGEERAKGNILERFSAQQFPDLHSELNLSSLELGDSALYFCASSVGQGANYNEQFFGPGTRLTVL.

The chain recombines TRBV9 with TRBJ2-7; a weak D match, TRBD1 (6 bases). CDR3 size: 14 residues. Germline values: CDR1 SGDLS, CDR2 YYNGEE. V lost 2 bases, J lost 2 bases, and 11 bases lay in between. The DNA of the CDR3 is TGTGCCAGCAGCGTTGGGACAACGGCCTACGAGCAGTACTTC. Residues: CASSVGTTAYEQYF.

The chain uses TRBV27 and TRBJ2-1; maybe TRBD2 (6 bases). This CDR3 is 11 amino acids long. Deletions cut 5 bases from V and 9 bases from J, with 8 bases between. Germline lookup yields CDR1 MNHEY and CDR2 SMNVEV (reference sequence). Here the CDR3 DNA reads TGTGCCAGCAGTCCCGGGAGTGAGCAGTTCTTC. Translating it yields CASSPGSEQFF.

The J gene is TRBJ1-5, the V gene TRBV27; the D gene is possibly TRBD1 (6 bases). This CDR3 comprises 13 residues. Between the trimmed V and J ends, which lost 8 bases and 3 bases, there was a span of 11 bases. The V gene's germline CDR1 is MNHEY and CDR2 SMNVEV (reference sequence). CDR3 loop: CASGDRLNQPQHF. The CDR3 nucleotides are TGTGCCAGCGGCGACAGGCTCAATCAGCCCCAGCATTTT.

The chain combines TRBV5-6 with TRBJ1-1; TRBD1 aligns across 8 bases. Germline V gives CDR1 SGHDT, CDR2 YYEEEE. J was trimmed by 3 bases and V by 1 base; bases with no gene match: 2. This CDR3 contains 14 residues. The CDR3: CASSLWTGYTEAFF. The CDR3 DNA sequence: TGTGCCAGCAGCTTGTGGACAGGGTACACTGAAGCTTTCTTT.

This chain links TRBV11-3 with TRBJ2-1; 8 bases align to TRBD2. J gave up 9 bases and V 5 bases, and 15 bases lay outside the gene matches. Looked up from germline, CDR1 is SGHNT and CDR2 is YENEEA. The CDR3 runs to 16 residues. CDR3 residues: CASSPWGERELREQFF. In DNA, the CDR3 is TGTGCCAGCAGCCCGTGGGGGGAGCGGGAGCTGCGTGAGCAGTTCTTC.

V gene TRBV11-3 combines with J gene TRBJ2-2, with D possibly TRBD2 on 5 matching bases. Germline V gives CDR1 SGHNT, CDR2 YENEEA. CDR3 size: 11 residues. Written as DNA, the CDR3 is TGTGTCGTGAGGGTCACCGGGGAGCTGTTTTTT. Its protein product is CVVRVTGELFF.

This chain links TRBV11-3 with TRBJ2-5, with TRBD1 as a possible D gene (6 bases). In germline, CDR1 is SGHNT, CDR2 YENEEA. V was trimmed by 0 bases and J by 5 bases, leaving 13 bases between them. The length of the CDR3 is 15 residues. The DNA of the CDR3 is TGTGCCAGCAGCTTAGAGTTGGGGGCGTGGGAGACCCAGTACTTC. Amino acids: CASSLELGAWETQYF.